This T cell receptor beta chain was sequenced for a study of blood T cell repertoires in COVID-19 (dated by TCRdb to the early 2020s). Looking at the study overall: Samples covering the acute and convalescent phases of COVID-19 were provided by collaborators in the United States, Italy and Spain. The prospective study material was composed of cDNA or gDNA derived from T cells, B-cell-depleted T cells, or PBMCs. The dataset comprised deeply sampled blood TCRbeta repertoires from subjects exposed to, actively infected with, or recovered from COVID-19. The repertoires were released in a freely available public database intended as a resource for research on the immune response to SARS-CoV-2. The samples were drawn from the first 160 participants of the ongoing ImmuneRACE study and from 1,254 subjects provided by 6 global collaborators. Nearly every sample came with metadata listing a de-identified subject ID, COVID-19 status, age in years and sex. HLA class I and class II types, where available, came from metadata supplied by the sample provider rather than from assay-based typing.

This clone was observed a handful of times. Its antigen remains undetermined. Base qualities are missing; no much larger clone stands one base away. The CDR3 spans 15 residues, from the cysteine through the phenylalanine. Of all the DNA, just the CDR3 is kept, 45 bases in frame from base 1. From a lookup of the germline V gene (reference sequence), CDR1 and CDR2 are LGHDT and YNNKEL. V trim: 5 bases; J trim: 5 bases; unmatched bases: 10. The immunoSEQ Assay, a bias-controlled multiplex PCR, was used to amplify TCRbeta CDR3 regions from genomic DNA. The study's own analysis went as follows. The number of nucleated cells in each sample was estimated by amplification of reference gene primers within the assay. To quantify the absolute abundance of each unique TCRbeta CDR3 rearrangement, sequence reads were collapsed and filtered. Productive Simpson clonality was computed per sample as the square root of Simpson's diversity index over productive rearrangements. What TCRdb holds here is the immuneACCESS table cut down to in-frame rearrangements. Part of the clones is not present; checked against another copy, under half of the missing clones reflect an unresolved V gene, and the others are unexplained. The V and J calls and clone size come from that table; D and trimming were worked out from the DNA. This sample has under 250,000 clones in its table, and around 86% of those were observed once. 1.9% of the sample lies in the top ten.

A second Seattle source provided samples from volunteer blood donors who had recovered from COVID-19. The collaborating institutions used their own protocols to collect whole blood in K2EDTA tubes. For TCRbeta analysis, collaborators shipped samples in one of three forms: frozen whole blood, isolated PBMCs, or DNA extracted from either of those sample types. The paper as a whole reports these results and caveats: Clinical and demographic metadata were provided uncurated, with the amount varying by source and participant.

Material: peripheral blood. The sequence was collected from a man aged 30 to 39 who had recovered from COVID-19. The rearrangement joined TRBV3-1 (or the pseudogene TRBV3-2) to TRBJ2-5; 8 bases in the middle match TRBD2. The sequence in DNA is TGTGCCAGCAGCTACCAACGGGGGGGCCTTGAGACCCAGTACTTC. Its translation reads: CASSYQRGGLETQYF.